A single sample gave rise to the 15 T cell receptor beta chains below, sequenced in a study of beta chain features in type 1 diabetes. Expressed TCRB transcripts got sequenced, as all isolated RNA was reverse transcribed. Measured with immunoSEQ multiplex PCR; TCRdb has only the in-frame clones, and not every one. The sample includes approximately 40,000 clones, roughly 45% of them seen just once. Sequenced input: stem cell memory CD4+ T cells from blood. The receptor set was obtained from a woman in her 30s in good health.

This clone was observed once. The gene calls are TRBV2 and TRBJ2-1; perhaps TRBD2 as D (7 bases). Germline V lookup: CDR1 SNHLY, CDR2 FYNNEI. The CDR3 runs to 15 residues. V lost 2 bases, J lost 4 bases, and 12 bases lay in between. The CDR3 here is CASSEQGRAYNEQFF. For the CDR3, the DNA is TGTGCCAGCAGTGAACAGGGGAGGGCGTACAATGAGCAGTTCTTC.

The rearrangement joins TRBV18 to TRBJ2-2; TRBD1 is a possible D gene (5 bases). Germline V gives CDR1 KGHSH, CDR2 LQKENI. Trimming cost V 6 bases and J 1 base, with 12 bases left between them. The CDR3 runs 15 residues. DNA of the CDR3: TGTGCCAGCTCTTTCGACCAGGGGAACACCGGGGAGCTGTTTTTT. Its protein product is CASSFDQGNTGELFF.

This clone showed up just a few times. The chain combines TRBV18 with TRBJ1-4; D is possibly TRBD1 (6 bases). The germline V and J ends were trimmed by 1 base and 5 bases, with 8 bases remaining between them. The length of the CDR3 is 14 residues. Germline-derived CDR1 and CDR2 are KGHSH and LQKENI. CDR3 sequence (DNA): TGTGCCAGCTCACCACAGGACAGAAATGAAAAACTGTTTTTT. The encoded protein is CASSPQDRNEKLFF.

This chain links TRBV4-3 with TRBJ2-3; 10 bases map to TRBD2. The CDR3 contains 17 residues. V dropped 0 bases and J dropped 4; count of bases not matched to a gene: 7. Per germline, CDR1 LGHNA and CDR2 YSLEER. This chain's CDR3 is CASSQDIAGGWSDTQYF. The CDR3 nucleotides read TGCGCCAGCAGCCAAGACATAGCGGGAGGCTGGTCAGATACGCAGTATTTT.

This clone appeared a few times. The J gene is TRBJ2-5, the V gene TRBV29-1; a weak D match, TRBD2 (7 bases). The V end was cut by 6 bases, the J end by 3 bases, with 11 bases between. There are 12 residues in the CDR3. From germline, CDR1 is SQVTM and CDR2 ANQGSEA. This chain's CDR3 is CSVGRTEETQYF. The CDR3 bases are TGCAGCGTCGGGAGGACAGAAGAGACCCAGTACTTC.

Here the CDR3 reads CASSPLAGGHNEQFF. The CDR3 DNA sequence: TGTGCCAGCTCACCTTTAGCGGGAGGCCACAATGAGCAGTTCTTC. This chain joins TRBV18 and TRBJ2-1, with 10 bases identical to TRBD2. This CDR3 region has 15 residues. Germline trimming cut 3 bases from V and 5 bases from J; bases unmatched to any gene: 4. Germline V lookup: CDR1 KGHSH, CDR2 LQKENI.

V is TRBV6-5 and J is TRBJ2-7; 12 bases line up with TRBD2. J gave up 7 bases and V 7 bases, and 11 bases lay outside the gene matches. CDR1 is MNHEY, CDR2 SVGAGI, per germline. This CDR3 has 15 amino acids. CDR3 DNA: TGTGCCAGCACCCTACTAGCGGGAGGTGGGCGGGAGCAGTACTTC. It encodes CASTLLAGGGREQYF.

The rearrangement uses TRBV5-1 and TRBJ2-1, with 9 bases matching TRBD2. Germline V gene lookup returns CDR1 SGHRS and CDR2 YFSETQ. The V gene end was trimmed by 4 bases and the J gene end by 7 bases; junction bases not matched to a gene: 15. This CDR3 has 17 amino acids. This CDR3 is CASSGFYPGLAGNEQFF. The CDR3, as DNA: TGCGCCAGCAGCGGATTCTACCCGGGACTAGCAGGGAATGAGCAGTTCTTC.

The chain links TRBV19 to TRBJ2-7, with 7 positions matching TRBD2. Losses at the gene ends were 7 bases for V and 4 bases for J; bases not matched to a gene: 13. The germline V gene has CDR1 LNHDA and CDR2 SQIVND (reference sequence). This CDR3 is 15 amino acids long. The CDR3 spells CASTPTSRGVYEQYF. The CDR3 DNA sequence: TGTGCCAGTACTCCGACTAGCCGAGGGGTATACGAGCAGTACTTC.

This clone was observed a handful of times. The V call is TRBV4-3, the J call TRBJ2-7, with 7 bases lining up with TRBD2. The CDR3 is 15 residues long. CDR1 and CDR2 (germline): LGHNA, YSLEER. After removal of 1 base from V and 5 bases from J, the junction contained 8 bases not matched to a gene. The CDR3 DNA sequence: TGCGCCAGCAGCCAAGTTGGCGGGAGTAACAACGAGCAGTACTTC. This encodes CASSQVGGSNNEQYF.

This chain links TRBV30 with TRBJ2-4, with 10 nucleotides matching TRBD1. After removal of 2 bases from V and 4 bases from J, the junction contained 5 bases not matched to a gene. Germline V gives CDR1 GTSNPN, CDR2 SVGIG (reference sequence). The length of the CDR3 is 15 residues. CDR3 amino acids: CAWSTPDRGKNIQYF. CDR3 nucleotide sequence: TGTGCCTGGAGTACCCCGGACAGGGGGAAAAACATTCAGTACTTC.

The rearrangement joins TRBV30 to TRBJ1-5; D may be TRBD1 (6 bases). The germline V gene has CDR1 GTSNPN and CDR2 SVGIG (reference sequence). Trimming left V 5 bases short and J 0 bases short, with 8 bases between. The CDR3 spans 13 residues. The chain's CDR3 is CAWGTTSNQPQHF. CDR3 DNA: TGTGCCTGGGGGACAACTAGCAATCAGCCCCAGCATTTT. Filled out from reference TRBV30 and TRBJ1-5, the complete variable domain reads SQTIHQWPATLVQPVGSPLSLECTVEGTSNPNLYWYRQAAGRGLQLLFYSVGIGQISSEVPQNLSASRPQDRQFILSSKKLLLSDSGFYLCAWGTTSNQPQHFGDGTRLSIL.

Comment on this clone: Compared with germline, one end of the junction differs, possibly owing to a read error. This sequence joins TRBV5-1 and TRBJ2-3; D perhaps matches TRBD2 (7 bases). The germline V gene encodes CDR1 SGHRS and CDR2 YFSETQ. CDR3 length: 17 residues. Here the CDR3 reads CASGLAVGGRKTDTQYF. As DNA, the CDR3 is TGCGCCAGCGGCTTGGCCGTGGGGGGGCGGAAAACAGATACGCAGTATTTT.

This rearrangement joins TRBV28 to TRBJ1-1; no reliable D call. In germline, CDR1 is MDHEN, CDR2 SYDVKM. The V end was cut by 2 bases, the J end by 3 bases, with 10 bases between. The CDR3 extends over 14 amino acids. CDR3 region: CASSLNLRDTEAFF. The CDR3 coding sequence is TGTGCCAGCAGTTTAAATTTGAGAGACACTGAAGCTTTCTTT.

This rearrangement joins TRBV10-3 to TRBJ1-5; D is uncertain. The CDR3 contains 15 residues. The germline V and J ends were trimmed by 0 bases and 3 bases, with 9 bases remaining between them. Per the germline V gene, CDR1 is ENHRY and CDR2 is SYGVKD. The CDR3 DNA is TGTGCCATCAGTGAGTCTGGCCAGGCCAATCAGCCCCAGCATTTT. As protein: CAISESGQANQPQHF.